This TCR beta chain was found in a study of T-cell reconstitution after alpha-beta-depleted transplantation in children. Trimming shortened V by 1 base and J by 5 bases, and 15 bases separated the two germline ends. The CDR3 has 15 amino acids. Germline-derived CDR1 and CDR2 are SGHDT and YYEEEE. The table lists this clonotype with many counts. Its specificity is not known. Findings of the study overall: Where alpha-beta T cells came from about two months after transplant was reportedly several hundred expanded graft clones. One year after transplant, T-cell counts and diversity came mostly from newly produced T cells. Some patients' high day-60 TCRbeta diversity was traced to surviving recipient T cells and thymic progenitors.

This sample's TCRbeta library carried unique molecular identifier barcodes. TCRdb re-analysed the PCR reads in MiXCR, keeping a single row per CDR3 protein. The sample has fewer than 700,000 distinct CDR3 sequences, around 13% seen once. The clonotype was recovered from a male patient between 10 and 17 years old who had a stem cell transplant for acute myeloid leukemia, so the T cells may come from the graft donor. This material consisted of PBMCs, mostly from graft donor cells, taken 360 days after TCRalphabeta/CD19-depleted stem cell transplant. J is TRBJ2-5 and V is TRBV5-6, with D possibly matching TRBD1 (6 bases). The DNA for the CDR3 is TGTGCCAGCAGCTTGACAGGGAAGGCCACCGAGACCCAGTACTTC. Amino acid sequence: CASSLTGKATETQYF.